This T cell receptor (beta chain) appears in the sequencing data of a study of blood T cell repertoires in COVID-19. The CDR3 length is 13 residues. The germline V gene has CDR1 GTSNPN and CDR2 SVGIG (reference sequence). Unmatched junction bases numbered 7, after V lost 8 bases and J lost 4 bases. This clone occurred once. The protocol was immunoSEQ multiplex PCR, while the TCRdb copy is restricted to in-frame clones and leaves out a portion. The profile covers 260,000 or so clones, with around 85% appearing a single time and 2% to 3% taken by the ten largest. The sequence derives from a woman aged 45-65 years who had recovered from COVID-19. This sequence joins TRBV30 and TRBJ2-1; 8 bases line up with TRBD2. Material: PBMCs or T cells enriched from blood (not recorded which). The CDR3: CAGLRGAYNEQFF. DNA of the CDR3: TGTGCCGGATTGCGGGGGGCATACAATGAGCAGTTCTTC.